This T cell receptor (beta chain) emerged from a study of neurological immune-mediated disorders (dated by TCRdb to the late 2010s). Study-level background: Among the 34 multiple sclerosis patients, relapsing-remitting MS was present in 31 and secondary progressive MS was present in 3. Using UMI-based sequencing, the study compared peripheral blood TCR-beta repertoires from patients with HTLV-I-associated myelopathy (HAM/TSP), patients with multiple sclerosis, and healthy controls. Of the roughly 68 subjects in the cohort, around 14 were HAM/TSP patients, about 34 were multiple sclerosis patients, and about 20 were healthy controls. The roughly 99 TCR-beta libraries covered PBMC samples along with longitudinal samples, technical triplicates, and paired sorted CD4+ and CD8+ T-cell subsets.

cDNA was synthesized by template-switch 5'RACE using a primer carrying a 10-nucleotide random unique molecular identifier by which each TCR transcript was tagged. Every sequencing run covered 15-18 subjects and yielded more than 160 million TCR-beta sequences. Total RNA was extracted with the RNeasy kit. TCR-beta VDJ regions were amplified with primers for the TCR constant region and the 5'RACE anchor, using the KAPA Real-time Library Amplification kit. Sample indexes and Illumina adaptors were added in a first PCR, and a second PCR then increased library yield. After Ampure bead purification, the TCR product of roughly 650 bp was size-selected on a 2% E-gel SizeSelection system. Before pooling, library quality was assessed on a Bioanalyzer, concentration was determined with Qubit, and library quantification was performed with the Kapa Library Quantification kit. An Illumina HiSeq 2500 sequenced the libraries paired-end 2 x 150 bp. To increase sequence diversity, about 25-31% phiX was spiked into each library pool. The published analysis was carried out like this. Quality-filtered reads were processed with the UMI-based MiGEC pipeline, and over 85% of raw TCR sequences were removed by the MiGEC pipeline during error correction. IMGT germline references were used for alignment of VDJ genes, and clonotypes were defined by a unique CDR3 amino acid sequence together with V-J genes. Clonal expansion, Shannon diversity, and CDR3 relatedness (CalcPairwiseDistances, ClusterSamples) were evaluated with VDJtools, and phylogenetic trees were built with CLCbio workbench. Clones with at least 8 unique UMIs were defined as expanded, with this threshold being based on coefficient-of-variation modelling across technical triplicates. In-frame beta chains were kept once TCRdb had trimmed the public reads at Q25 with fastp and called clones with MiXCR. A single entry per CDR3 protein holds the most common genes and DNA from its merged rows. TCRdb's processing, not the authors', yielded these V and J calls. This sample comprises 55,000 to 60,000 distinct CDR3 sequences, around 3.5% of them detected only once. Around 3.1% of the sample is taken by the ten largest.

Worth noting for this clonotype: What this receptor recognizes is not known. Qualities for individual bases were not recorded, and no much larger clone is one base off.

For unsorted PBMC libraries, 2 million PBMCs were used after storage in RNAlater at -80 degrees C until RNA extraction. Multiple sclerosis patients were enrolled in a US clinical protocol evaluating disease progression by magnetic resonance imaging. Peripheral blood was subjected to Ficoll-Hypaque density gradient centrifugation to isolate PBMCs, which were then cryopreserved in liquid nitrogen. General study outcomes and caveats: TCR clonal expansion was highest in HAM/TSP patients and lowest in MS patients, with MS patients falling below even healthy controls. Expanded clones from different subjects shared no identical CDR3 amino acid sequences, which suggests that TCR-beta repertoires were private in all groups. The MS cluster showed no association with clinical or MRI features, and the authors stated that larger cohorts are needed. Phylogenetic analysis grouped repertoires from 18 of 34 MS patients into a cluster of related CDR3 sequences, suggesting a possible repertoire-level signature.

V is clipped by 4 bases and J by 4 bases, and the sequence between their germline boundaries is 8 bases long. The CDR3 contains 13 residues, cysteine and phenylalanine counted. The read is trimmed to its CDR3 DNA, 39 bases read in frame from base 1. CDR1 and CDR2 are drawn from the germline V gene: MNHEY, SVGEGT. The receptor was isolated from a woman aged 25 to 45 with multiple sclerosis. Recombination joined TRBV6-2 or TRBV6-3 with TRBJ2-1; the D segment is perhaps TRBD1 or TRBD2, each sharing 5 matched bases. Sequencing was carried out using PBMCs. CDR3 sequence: CASSWDEYNEQFF. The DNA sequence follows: TGTGCCAGCAGTTGGGACGAGTACAATGAGCAGTTCTTC.